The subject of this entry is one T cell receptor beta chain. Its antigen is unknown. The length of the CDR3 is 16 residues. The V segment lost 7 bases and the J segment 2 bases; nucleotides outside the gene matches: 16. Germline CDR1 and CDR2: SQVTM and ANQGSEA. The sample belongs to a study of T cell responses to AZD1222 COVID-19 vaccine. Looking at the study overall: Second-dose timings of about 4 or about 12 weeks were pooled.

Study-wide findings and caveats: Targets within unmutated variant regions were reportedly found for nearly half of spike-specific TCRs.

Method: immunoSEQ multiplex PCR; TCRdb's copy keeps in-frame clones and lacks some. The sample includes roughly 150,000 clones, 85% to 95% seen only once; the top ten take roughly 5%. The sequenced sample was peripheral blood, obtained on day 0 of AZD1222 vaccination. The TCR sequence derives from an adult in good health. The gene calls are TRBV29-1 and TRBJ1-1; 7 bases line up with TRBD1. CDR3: CSARGLQGSANTEAFF. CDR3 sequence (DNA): TGCAGCGCGCGTGGTCTACAGGGGTCGGCAAACACTGAAGCTTTCTTT. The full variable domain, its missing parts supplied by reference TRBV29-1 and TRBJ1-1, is SAVISQKPSRDICQRGTSLTIQCQVDSQVTMMFWYRQQPGQSLTLIATANQGSEATYESGFVIDKFPISRPNLTFSTLTVSNMSPEDSSIYLCSARGLQGSANTEAFFGQGTRLTVV.